Following are 6 T cell receptor beta chains from one sample sequenced in a study of blood T cell repertoires in COVID-19 (dated by TCRdb to about 2020). Library prep was done by the immunoSEQ multiplex PCR assay. In TCRdb, the immuneACCESS table is reduced to in-frame sequences with V and J assigned. These tables do not hold every clone; where another copy was compared, an unresolved V gene accounts for under half, and the others remain unexplained. The sample records roughly 190,000 clones, 84% of which are singletons. The ten largest clonotypes hold approximately 14% of the sample. The source material was peripheral blood. These receptors were collected from a man between 25 and 39 years old with active or convalescent COVID-19.

This clone was counted once. This sequence joins TRBV6-6 and TRBJ1-4; 7 bases align to TRBD1. Germline V gene sequence: CDR1 MNHNY, CDR2 SVGAGI (reference sequence). Germline trimming cut 6 bases from V and 0 bases from J; bases unmatched to any gene: 4. CDR3 length: 15 amino acids. CDR3 in DNA: TGTGCCAGCAGGGGAGGACAGGCAACTAATGAAAAACTGTTTTTT. It specifies CASRGGQATNEKLFF.

This chain joins TRBV2 and TRBJ1-5, with TRBD1 as a possible D gene (5 bases). Germline V lookup: CDR1 SNHLY, CDR2 FYNNEI. The CDR3 sequence is 17 residues long. Trimming took off 1 base at V and 0 bases at J, with 13 bases between the two ends. The CDR3 nucleotides are TGTGCCAGCAGTGAAGGTCTGGGGCCCTATAGCAATCAGCCCCAGCATTTT. Translated: CASSEGLGPYSNQPQHF.

The V and J genes are TRBV28 and TRBJ1-5, with 10 nucleotides matching TRBD1. The V gene's germline CDR1 is MDHEN and CDR2 SYDVKM. This CDR3 has 16 residues. V lost 5 bases and J lost 5; bases outside the gene matches: 9. CDR3 sequence: CASSQGPTGGDQPQHF. The CDR3 DNA is TGTGCCAGCAGTCAAGGCCCGACAGGGGGCGATCAGCCCCAGCATTTT.

The chain combines TRBV5-1 with TRBJ2-2, with D unclear. Trimming left V 4 bases short and J 3 bases short, with 13 bases between. Germline lookup yields CDR1 SGHRS and CDR2 YFSETQ. The CDR3 consists of 15 residues. In nucleotides, the CDR3 is TGCGCCAGCAGCGATGGGCCAAAGGACACCGGGGAGCTGTTTTTT. Amino acid sequence: CASSDGPKDTGELFF.

The chain links TRBV24-1 to TRBJ1-5; D is unclear. Trimming shortened V by 5 bases and J by 3 bases, and 4 bases separated the two germline ends. This CDR3 comprises 12 residues. Germline V CDR1 and CDR2: KGHDR, SFDVKD. The CDR3 bases are TGTGCCACCAGTGCTATCAATCAGCCCCAGCATTTT. Protein: CATSAINQPQHF.

This clone was seen only once. The chain combines TRBV6-1 with TRBJ1-2; 8 bases agree with TRBD1. The CDR3 has 16 residues. Germline CDR1 reads MNHNS; CDR2 reads SASEGT. Germline trimming cut 2 bases from V and 4 bases from J; bases unmatched to any gene: 9. Here the CDR3 reads CASSEPGQASAYGYTF. The CDR3 coding sequence is TGTGCCAGCAGTGAACCGGGACAGGCTTCTGCCTATGGCTACACCTTC.